This TCR beta chain is drawn from a study of blood T cell repertoires in COVID-19. Method: immunoSEQ multiplex PCR; TCRdb's copy keeps in-frame clones and lacks some. Of about 210,000 clones in the sample, approximately 84% were seen once. The CDR3 spans 10 residues. The source is a woman between 50 and 59 years old with active or convalescent COVID-19. The chain employs TRBV21-1 and TRBJ1-2; TRBD1, the table's D call, was not compared with the DNA. TRBV21-1 is a pseudogene. The sequencing input was peripheral blood. CDR3 protein: CASTGYGYTF. CDR3 nucleotides: TGTGCCAGTACAGGCTATGGCTACACCTTC.